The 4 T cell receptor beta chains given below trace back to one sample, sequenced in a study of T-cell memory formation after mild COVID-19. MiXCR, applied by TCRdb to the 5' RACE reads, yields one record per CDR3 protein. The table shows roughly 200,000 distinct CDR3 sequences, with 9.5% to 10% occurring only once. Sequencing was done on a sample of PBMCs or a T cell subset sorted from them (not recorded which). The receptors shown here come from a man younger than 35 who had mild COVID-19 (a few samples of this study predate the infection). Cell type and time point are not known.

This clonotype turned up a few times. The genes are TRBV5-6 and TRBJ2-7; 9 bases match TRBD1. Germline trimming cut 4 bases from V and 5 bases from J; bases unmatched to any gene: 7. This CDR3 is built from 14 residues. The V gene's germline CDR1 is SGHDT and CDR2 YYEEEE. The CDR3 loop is CASSNPGQGNEQYV. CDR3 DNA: TGTGCCAGCAGCAATCCGGGACAGGGTAACGAGCAGTACGTC.

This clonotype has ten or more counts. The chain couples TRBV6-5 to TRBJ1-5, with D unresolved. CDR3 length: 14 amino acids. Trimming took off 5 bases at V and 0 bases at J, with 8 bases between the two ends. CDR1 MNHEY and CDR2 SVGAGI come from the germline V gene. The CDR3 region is CASSQSNSNQPQHF. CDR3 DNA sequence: TGTGCCAGCAGTCAGAGTAATAGCAATCAGCCCCAGCATTTT.

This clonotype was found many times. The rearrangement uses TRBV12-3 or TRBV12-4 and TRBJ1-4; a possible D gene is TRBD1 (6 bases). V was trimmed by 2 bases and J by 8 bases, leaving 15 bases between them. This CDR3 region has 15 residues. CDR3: CASSLNGGMGEKLFF. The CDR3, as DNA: TGTGCCAGCAGTTTAAACGGGGGCATGGGAGAAAAACTGTTTTTT.

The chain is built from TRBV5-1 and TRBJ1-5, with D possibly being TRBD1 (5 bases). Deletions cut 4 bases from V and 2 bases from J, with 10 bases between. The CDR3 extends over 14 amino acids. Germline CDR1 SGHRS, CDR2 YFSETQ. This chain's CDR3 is CASSTGTGNQPQHF. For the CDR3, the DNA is TGCGCCAGCAGCACCGGGACGGGCAATCAGCCCCAGCATTTT. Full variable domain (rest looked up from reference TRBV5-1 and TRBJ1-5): KAGVTQTPRYLIKTRGQQVTLSCSPISGHRSVSWYQQTPGQGLQFLFEYFSETQRNKGNFPGRFSGRQFSNSRSEMNVSTLELGDSALYLCASSTGTGNQPQHFGDGTRLSIL.